One sample yielded the 29 T cell receptor beta chains listed below, sequenced in a study of radiotherapy plus CTLA-4 blockade in lung cancer. TCRdb's copy holds only in-frame clones and misses some; the assay was immunoSEQ multiplex PCR. Among about 41,000 clones listed, around 76% were seen once. Sample: peripheral blood, taken from a patient treated with radiotherapy plus ipilimumab. These receptors were taken from a human donor with non-small cell lung cancer who had stable disease on radiotherapy plus ipilimumab.

J is TRBJ1-2 and V is TRBV9; 7 nucleotides line up with TRBD1. The CDR3 spans 15 residues. The V gene end was trimmed by 0 bases and the J gene end by 4 bases; junction bases not matched to a gene: 6. Germline V CDR1 and CDR2: SGDLS, YYNGEE. CDR3 sequence: CASSVAGGDGYGYTF. The CDR3, as DNA: TGTGCCAGCAGCGTAGCAGGGGGGGACGGCTATGGCTACACCTTC. Supplemented by reference TRBV9 and TRBJ1-2, the full variable domain reads DSGVTQTPKHLITATGQRVTLRCSPRSGDLSVYWYQQSLDQGLQFLIQYYNGEERAKGNILERFSAQQFPDLHSELNLSSLELGDSALYFCASSVAGGDGYGYTFGSGTRLTVV.

The chain joins TRBV5-6 to TRBJ2-1; D call uncertain. CDR1 is SGHDT and CDR2 is YYEEEE in the germline V gene. Trimming shortened V by 0 bases and J by 2 bases, and 6 bases separated the two germline ends. This CDR3 contains 14 residues. CDR3 in amino acids: CASSLGLAYNEQFF. The CDR3 region has the DNA TGTGCCAGCAGCTTGGGACTGGCCTACAATGAGCAGTTCTTC.

The chain recombines TRBV27 with TRBJ1-2; the match to TRBD1 covers 7 bases. The CDR3 runs to 15 residues. J gave up 5 bases and V 3 bases, and 9 bases lay outside the gene matches. CDR1 is MNHEY and CDR2 is SMNVEV in the germline V gene (reference sequence). CDR3 loop: CASSFYSGGSYGYTF. In nucleotides, the CDR3 is TGTGCCAGCAGTTTCTATTCAGGGGGTAGTTATGGCTACACCTTC.

This clone has a handful of counts. This rearrangement joins TRBV30 to TRBJ1-6, with a possible D match to TRBD1 (5 bases). The germline gives CDR1 GTSNPN, CDR2 SVGIG (reference sequence). Trimming pared 1 base from V and 7 bases from J, leaving 11 bases between. The CDR3 is 14 amino acids. DNA for the CDR3: TGTGCCTGGAGTGAGGGGCAGATGAATTCACCCCTCCACTTT. Translation gives CAWSEGQMNSPLHF. The variable domain in full, with the rest retrieved from reference TRBV30 and TRBJ1-6, is SQTIHQWPATLVQPVGSPLSLECTVEGTSNPNLYWYRQAAGRGLQLLFYSVGIGQISSEVPQNLSASRPQDRQFILSSKKLLLSDSGFYLCAWSEGQMNSPLHFGNGTRLTVT.

This chain links TRBV19 with TRBJ1-1; D unclear. Deletions cut 3 bases from V and 2 bases from J, with 10 bases between. The V gene's germline CDR1 is LNHDA and CDR2 SQIVND (reference sequence). The CDR3 extends over 14 amino acids. The chain's CDR3 is CASSMVSLNTEAFF. The DNA for the CDR3 is TGTGCCAGTAGTATGGTGTCCTTAAACACTGAAGCTTTCTTT.

The chain joins TRBV5-1 to TRBJ2-3; the match to TRBD2 covers 11 bases. Germline V CDR1 and CDR2: SGHRS, YFSETQ. The CDR3 is 18 residues long. Trimming removed 4 bases from V and 4 bases from J; junction bases left unmatched: 14. The DNA for the CDR3 is TGCGCCAGCAGCCTTGGGGTAGCGGGGGGGAAGTCCCCAGATACGCAGTATTTT. Its translation: CASSLGVAGGKSPDTQYF.

The chain couples TRBV5-4 to TRBJ1-2, with 10 bases matching TRBD1. The CDR3 consists of 15 residues. Germline V gene data show CDR1 as SGHNT and CDR2 as YYREEE (reference sequence). The V segment lost 3 bases and the J segment 4 bases; nucleotides outside the gene matches: 6. Here the CDR3 reads CASSSPGQGSYGYTF. CDR3 in DNA: TGTGCCAGCAGCTCACCGGGACAGGGGTCCTATGGCTACACCTTC.

The V gene is TRBV2, the J gene TRBJ2-5, with a tentative D call TRBD2 (6 bases). Trimming removed 5 bases from V and 4 bases from J, with 14 bases in between. This CDR3 contains 14 residues. Germline V gene data show CDR1 as SNHLY and CDR2 as FYNNEI. The CDR3 region is CASSKWGLAETQYF. DNA of the CDR3: TGTGCCAGCAGTAAGTGGGGACTCGCAGAGACCCAGTACTTC.

V is TRBV7-8 and J is TRBJ2-2, with 13 bases lining up with TRBD2. Losses at the gene ends were 5 bases for V and 4 bases for J; bases not matched to a gene: 13. Germline assignment: CDR1 SGHVS and CDR2 FQNEAQ. The CDR3 sequence is 19 residues long. CDR3 bases: TGTGCCAGCAGCCTCCGGACTAGCGGGGGCCTCGATGGCACCGGGGAGCTGTTTTTT. It specifies CASSLRTSGGLDGTGELFF. Looking up the rest from reference TRBV7-8 and TRBJ2-2 gives the full variable domain: GAGVSQSPRYKVAKRGQDVALRCDPISGHVSLFWYQQALGQGPEFLTYFQNEAQLDKSGLPSDRFFAERPEGSVSTLKIQRTQQEDSAVYLCASSLRTSGGLDGTGELFFGEGSRLTVL.

The chain joins TRBV19 to TRBJ1-1; 7 positions agree with TRBD1. The CDR3 is 16 residues long. Germline values: CDR1 LNHDA, CDR2 SQIVND (reference sequence). V was pared by 5 bases and J by 1 base, with 10 bases of the junction left unmatched. The CDR3 nucleotides are TGTGCCAGTAGTGGGGGGTGGACAGGACGGAACACTGAAGCTTTCTTT. Its protein is CASSGGWTGRNTEAFF.

In DNA form, the CDR3 reads TGTGCCAGCAGTTTTCGGTTTCCCTACACCGGGGAGCTGTTTTTT. Protein product: CASSFRFPYTGELFF. This chain uses TRBV27 with TRBJ2-2, with no clear D. The germline gives CDR1 MNHEY, CDR2 SMNVEV (reference sequence). The CDR3 is made up of 15 amino acids. Trimming removed 3 bases from V and 3 bases from J, with 11 bases in between.

The chain employs TRBV21-1 and TRBJ1-5. TRBV21-1 corresponds to a pseudogene. CDR3 length: 17 amino acids. CDR3 sequence reads: CASSYRVATWHHQPQHF. CDR3 nucleotides: TGTGCCAGCAGTTATAGAGTAGCTACATGGCATCATCAGCCCCAGCATTTT.

This clone was detected only a few times. V is TRBV5-8 and J is TRBJ1-3, with TRBD1 identical over 7 bases. Germline loops: CDR1 SGHTS, CDR2 YDEGEE. Trimming at V came to 4 bases and at J to 6 bases, leaving 10 bases not matched to a gene. There are 15 residues in the CDR3. The CDR3 nucleotides read TGTGCCAGCAGCCCTAGACAGGGATTATTAAACACCATATATTTT. Its translation is CASSPRQGLLNTIYF.

The chain recombines TRBV5-1 with TRBJ1-1; perhaps TRBD1 as D (5 bases). The CDR3 runs 14 residues. In germline, CDR1 is SGHRS, CDR2 YFSETQ. V lost 7 bases and J 0 bases, leaving 13 bases between the germline ends. The CDR3 DNA reads as TGCGCCAGCCGTCAGGGACTAATGAACACTGAAGCTTTCTTT. Translated: CASRQGLMNTEAFF.

DNA of the CDR3: TGTGCCAGCAGCTTTTCCCGCCTTTCGGGGGGCTATGGCTACACCTTC. Its translation: CASSFSRLSGGYGYTF. The chain is built from TRBV5-8 and TRBJ1-2; weak D call: TRBD1 (5 bases). Germline lookup yields CDR1 SGHTS and CDR2 YDEGEE. V was pared by 2 bases and J by 4 bases, with 18 bases between. CDR3 length: 16 residues.

This clone was observed a single time. The chain carries TRBV28 and TRBJ1-3; D perhaps matches TRBD1 (5 bases). This CDR3 has 13 amino acids. Trimming stripped 6 bases from V and 4 bases from J, with 10 bases between. Germline CDR1 and CDR2: MDHEN and SYDVKM. The CDR3 DNA reads as TGTGCCAGCAGCCAGGGTTCGGGAAACACCATATATTTT. Its protein product is CASSQGSGNTIYF.

The V gene is TRBV7-2, the J gene TRBJ1-1, with 7 bases fitting TRBD1. The V gene's germline CDR1 is SGHTA and CDR2 FQGNSA. With V trimmed by 2 bases and J by 0 bases, 12 bases remained unmatched. CDR3 length equals 18 residues. The CDR3 region has the DNA TGTGCCAGCAGCTTATGGGGGCAACCGGGACAGATGAACACTGAAGCTTTCTTT. This sequence encodes CASSLWGQPGQMNTEAFF.

In its sample, this clone was seen a few times. This sequence joins TRBV18 and TRBJ1-6, with 7 bases fitting TRBD1. The germline gives CDR1 KGHSH, CDR2 LQKENI. Germline trimming cut 1 base from V and 7 bases from J; bases unmatched to any gene: 4. The CDR3 length is 15 residues. DNA for the CDR3: TGTGCCAGCTCACCACAGGGGGCGAAAAATTCACCCCTCCACTTT. As protein: CASSPQGAKNSPLHF.

The chain joins TRBV27 to TRBJ2-7; D is uncertain. The CDR3 is 11 residues long. Trimming shortened V by 4 bases and J by 1 base, and 2 bases separated the two germline ends. Germline-derived CDR1 and CDR2 are MNHEY and SMNVEV (reference sequence). CDR3 amino acids: CASSSSYEQYF. Here the CDR3 DNA reads TGTGCCAGCAGTTCTTCCTACGAGCAGTACTTC.

V and J are TRBV19 and TRBJ1-5; D is uncertain. Trimming left V 5 bases short and J 0 bases short, with 11 bases between. The length of the CDR3 is 15 residues. Germline CDR1 and CDR2: LNHDA and SQIVND (reference sequence). The CDR3 here is CASSVSSYSNQPQHF. Here the CDR3 DNA reads TGTGCCAGTAGTGTGTCGAGTTATAGCAATCAGCCCCAGCATTTT.

The chain carries TRBV2 and TRBJ2-3, with D unresolved. The CDR3 extends over 14 amino acids. Germline lookup yields CDR1 SNHLY and CDR2 FYNNEI. V lost 6 bases to trimming and J lost 3 bases, with 13 bases between them. The DNA of the CDR3 is TGTGCCAGCAGAGAGACGTTCGATACAGATACGCAGTATTTT. It encodes CASRETFDTDTQYF.

This clone occurred once. V usage is TRBV18 and J usage is TRBJ2-2; TRBD1 matches at 11 bases. V lost 3 bases to trimming and J lost 7 bases; unmatched junction nucleotides: 10. The CDR3 has 17 amino acids. CDR1 and CDR2 (germline): KGHSH, LQKENI. In DNA, the CDR3 is TGTGCCAGCTCACCGGGGTTCGGACAGGGGGCGATCGGGGAGCTGTTTTTT. Translation gives CASSPGFGQGAIGELFF.

The chain carries TRBV11-2 and TRBJ2-5; D is undetermined. V was cut by 0 bases and J by 2 bases, with 10 bases left in between. The germline gives CDR1 SGHAT, CDR2 FQNNGV. CDR3 length equals 15 residues. The CDR3 DNA follows: TGTGCCAGCAGCTTAGATGTGGCCATACAAGAGACCCAGTACTTC. This sequence encodes CASSLDVAIQETQYF.

The chain employs TRBV5-6 and TRBJ2-1, with D unresolved. This CDR3 is built from 15 residues. Trimming took 1 base from V and 9 from J, leaving 17 bases between them. Germline V gene data show CDR1 as SGHDT and CDR2 as YYEEEE. CDR3 amino acids: CASSLLVGASAEQFF. The CDR3 nucleotides read TGTGCCAGCAGCTTGTTGGTTGGAGCGTCTGCTGAGCAGTTCTTC.

CDR3 protein: CASSPTDGNQPQHF. CDR3 in DNA: TGCGCCAGCAGTCCTACCGACGGGAATCAGCCCCAGCATTTT. The J gene is TRBJ1-5, the V gene TRBV5-1; D call uncertain. Germline CDR1 SGHRS, CDR2 YFSETQ. V was trimmed by 5 bases and J by 4 bases, leaving 13 bases between them. The CDR3 runs 14 residues.

Within the sample, this clone is medium-sized. The rearrangement joins TRBV10-3 to TRBJ2-1, with 12 bases matching TRBD1. V gave up 2 bases and J gave up 9 bases; unmatched junction bases: 5. This CDR3 contains 15 residues. CDR1 is ENHRY and CDR2 is SYGVKD in the germline V gene. For the CDR3, the DNA is TGTGCCATCAGTGAGGGGGGACAGGGGGCAGGTGAGCAGTTCTTC. It codes for CAISEGGQGAGEQFF.

A single count supports this clone. The chain couples TRBV7-8 to TRBJ1-5, with D unresolved. Germline CDR1 reads SGHVS; CDR2 reads FQNEAQ. The CDR3 runs to 14 residues. V lost 5 bases to trimming and J lost 7 bases, with 15 bases between them. This CDR3 reads CASSPRETSQPQHF. The CDR3 DNA is TGTGCCAGCAGCCCCCGTGAGACCAGCCAGCCCCAGCATTTT.

This chain uses TRBV28 with TRBJ2-5, with a possible D match to TRBD1 (6 bases). V lost 2 bases and J lost 3, with 19 bases in between. CDR1 is MDHEN, CDR2 SYDVKM, per germline. This CDR3 has 17 amino acids. The CDR3 DNA sequence: TGTGCCAGCAGTTTAGACAGGTTAGGGGCAGTTAAAGAGACCCAGTACTTC. It yields the protein CASSLDRLGAVKETQYF.

The rearrangement joins TRBV11-3 to TRBJ2-5; a weak D match, TRBD2 (5 bases). This CDR3 is built from 16 residues. V lost 5 bases, J lost 4 bases, and 20 bases lay in between. CDR1 and CDR2 from the germline V gene are SGHNT and YENEEA. CDR3 nucleotides: TGTGCCAGCAGCCTCACCGGTTCCCTCGGGATAGAGACCCAGTACTTC. The encoded protein is CASSLTGSLGIETQYF.